The present T cell receptor (beta chain) was sequenced within a study of T-cell reconstitution after alpha-beta-depleted transplantation in children. This CDR3 has 11 amino acids. The germline gives CDR1 ENHRY, CDR2 SYGVKD. Study-level points and caveats: A year post-transplant, T-cell counts and diversity derived mostly from newly produced T cells. After transplant, high TCRbeta diversity at day 60 in some patients arose from surviving recipient T cells and thymic progenitors. By about two months after transplant, alpha-beta T cells reportedly arose from several hundred graft clones that had expanded.

Construction of the TCRbeta library involved unique molecular identifiers. TCRdb reprocessed the PCR reads with MiXCR, giving one entry per CDR3 protein. This table holds around 960,000 distinct CDR3 sequences, roughly 29% found once. With regard to this clonotype: Its target is not known. A read error may produce the germline difference seen at one junction end.

This TCR was sampled from a boy younger than two who had a stem cell transplant for SCID, so the T cells may come from the graft donor. Here the sequenced sample was PBMCs, mostly from graft donor cells, taken 360 days after TCRalphabeta/CD19-depleted stem cell transplant. The J gene is TRBJ2-1, the V gene TRBV10-3; TRBD1 aligns across 7 bases. Here the CDR3 reads CATSPRQGLLF. As DNA, the CDR3 is TGTGCCACCAGCCCAAGACAGGGTCTATTATTC.